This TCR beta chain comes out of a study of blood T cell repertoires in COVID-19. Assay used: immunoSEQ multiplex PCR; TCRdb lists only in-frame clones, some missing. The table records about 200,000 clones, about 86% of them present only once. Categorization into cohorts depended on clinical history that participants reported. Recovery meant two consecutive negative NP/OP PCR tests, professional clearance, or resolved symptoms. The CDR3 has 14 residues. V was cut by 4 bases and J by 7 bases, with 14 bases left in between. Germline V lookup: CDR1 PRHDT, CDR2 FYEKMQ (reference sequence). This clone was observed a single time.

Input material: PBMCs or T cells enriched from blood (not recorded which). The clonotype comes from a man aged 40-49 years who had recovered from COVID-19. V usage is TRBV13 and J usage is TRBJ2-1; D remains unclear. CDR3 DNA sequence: TGTGCCAGCAGCTACCTCTCGGTCGGGAATGAGCAGTTCTTC. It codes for CASSYLSVGNEQFF. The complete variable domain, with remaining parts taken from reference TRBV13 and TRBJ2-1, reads AAGVIQSPRHLIKEKRETATLKCYPIPRHDTVYWYQQGPGQDPQFLISFYEKMQSDKGSIPDRFSAQQFSDYHSELNMSSLELGDSALYFCASSYLSVGNEQFFGPGTRLTVL.